This TCR beta chain came from a study of spatial heterogeneity in lung cancer. For the study at large: Compared with alpha-chain sequences, beta-chain sequences were consistently detected in greater numbers. Overall study results and limits: Ubiquitous expanded tumor TCRs appeared in blood more at resection than follow-up.

In its sample, this clonotype was seen many times. Its antigen remains unidentified. Indicated time point: sample taken at primary tumor resection. 72 TRACERx patients with early, untreated non-small cell lung cancer donated samples. Whole RNA, which was extracted from tumor, nontumor lung tissue or frozen PBMC, was sequenced without any cell sorting. TCRdb re-called the 5' RACE reads with MiXCR, one entry per CDR3 protein. The data contain 40,000 to 45,000 distinct CDR3 sequences, around 6.8% of them singletons. CDR3 length: 13 amino acids. V was shortened by 2 bases and J by 4 bases, with 9 bases between the two germline ends. CDR1 and CDR2 (germline): MNHEY, SVGEGT.

The clonotype was recovered from a female donor with early-stage non-small cell lung cancer. The chain combines TRBV6-2 or TRBV6-3 with TRBJ2-7; D may be TRBD1 or TRBD2 (5 bases each). The sample here was PBMCs, taken at surgery. The CDR3 loop is CASSYKGPYEQYF. The CDR3 region has the DNA TGTGCCAGCAGTTACAAGGGACCGTACGAGCAGTACTTC.